The T cell receptor beta chain under discussion was sequenced for a study of T cells in localized non-small cell lung cancer (dated by TCRdb to about 2020). With regard to the full study: Comparing tumors with uninvolved tumor-adjacent lungs, the study looked at the T cell repertoires of approximately 240 patients with early-stage NSCLC. The cohort comprised roughly 240 treatment-naïve NSCLC patients with resected, localized lung tumors. A mean age of roughly 66 years was recorded for the NSCLC patients, of whom under 150 were male and around 100 were female.

This clone was seen repeatedly, ten times or more. Its target antigen remains unknown. Per-base quality was not reported, and no clone a single base away is much larger than it. CDR1 and CDR2 are read off the germline V gene as SGHNT and YENEEA. Including the terminal cysteine and phenylalanine, the CDR3 comprises 17 residues. CDR3 DNA only is kept here, 51 bases in frame from base 1. The germline V end is reduced by 5 bases and the J end by 3 bases; junction bases left unmatched: 8. The immunoSEQ Assay was used to sequence TCR beta CDR3 regions from DNA. Regarding the original processing steps: To compute T cell density, TCR beta template counts were normalized to usable DNA, which was estimated by amplifying housekeeping genes. Richness was estimated using the preseqR package, with extrapolation to 400,000 templates for PBMC samples and to 120,000 templates for tissue samples. Clonality was calculated as one minus Pielou's evenness. Tissue-enriched TCRs were identified through differential abundance testing performed on productive amino-acid clonotypes, with a minimum total count of 5 and an alpha of 0.1. The Jaccard Index and the Morisita Overlap Index were used to measure how much the repertoires overlapped between compartments. GLIPH grouped TCR beta CDR3s together with public tetramer-defined viral CDR3s, and a viral motif had to include at least three viral sequences and also show V-gene enrichment. TCRdb's version of the immuneACCESS table is confined to in-frame rearrangements and falls short of the full clone set. An unresolved V gene accounts for under half of the shortfall where checked; the remainder is of unknown origin. That table furnishes V, J and clone size, whereas the DNA furnished D and trimming. The sample table records thousands of clones; approximately 15% of these occur just once. The ten largest make up about 4.8% of the sample.

The paper as a whole reports these results and caveats: Uninvolved tumor-adjacent lung showed the highest T cell clonality, higher than tumor, which suggests more focused antigenic responses in the adjacent lung. Since the design was exploratory, TCR variables were selected using unadjusted p-values with no false-discovery rate correction. Multi-region tumor sequencing was not performed, so intratumor heterogeneity could not be excluded. Longer overall survival was associated with higher blood T cell density, whereas shorter survival was associated with higher adjacent-lung clonality. Of the top 100 tumor clones, a median of approximately 60 were detected in paired uninvolved adjacent lung; around 30 were also among that lung's top 100.

Two independent pathologists confirmed that the uninvolved adjacent lung, which was taken at least 2 cm from the tumor margin, was free of atypia. At diagnosis, tumor, uninvolved tumor-adjacent lung and peripheral blood were collected and then preserved as a mix of FFPE and fresh-frozen material. The V and J genes are TRBV11-3 and TRBJ2-3, with 13 bases matching TRBD2. The sequence derives from a male donor older than 55 with stage II squamous cell lung carcinoma. The sample here was normal lung tissue next to the tumor, taken before any cancer treatment. The nucleotide sequence is given as TGTGCCAGCAGCCGGGGACTAGCGGGAAGTTTGACAGATACGCAGTATTTT. It translates to CASSRGLAGSLTDTQYF.